The entry that follows covers one T cell receptor (beta chain) sequence. The same CDR3 can be traced to other DNA sequences in this sample. Germline assignment: CDR1 MDHEN and CDR2 SYDVKM. The CDR3 is 15 amino acids. Trimming at V came to 6 bases and at J to 5 bases, leaving 10 bases not matched to a gene. Only in-frame clones appear in the TCRdb table, and some are missing; sequencing was by immunoSEQ multiplex PCR. The table shows about 300,000 clones, with around 85% occurring only once. This entry belongs to a study of blood T cell repertoires in COVID-19. Background on the study: The cDNA or gDNA used as material had been derived from T cells, B-cell-depleted T cells, or PBMCs.

This sequence originates from a woman younger than 45 who had been exposed to COVID-19. Sequencing used PBMCs or T cells enriched from blood (not recorded which). This chain connects TRBV28 to TRBJ1-2; 9 bases map to TRBD1. The CDR3 sequence: CASSAPLGQGYGYTF. The CDR3 DNA follows: TGTGCCAGCAGCGCGCCCTTGGGACAGGGATATGGCTACACCTTC.